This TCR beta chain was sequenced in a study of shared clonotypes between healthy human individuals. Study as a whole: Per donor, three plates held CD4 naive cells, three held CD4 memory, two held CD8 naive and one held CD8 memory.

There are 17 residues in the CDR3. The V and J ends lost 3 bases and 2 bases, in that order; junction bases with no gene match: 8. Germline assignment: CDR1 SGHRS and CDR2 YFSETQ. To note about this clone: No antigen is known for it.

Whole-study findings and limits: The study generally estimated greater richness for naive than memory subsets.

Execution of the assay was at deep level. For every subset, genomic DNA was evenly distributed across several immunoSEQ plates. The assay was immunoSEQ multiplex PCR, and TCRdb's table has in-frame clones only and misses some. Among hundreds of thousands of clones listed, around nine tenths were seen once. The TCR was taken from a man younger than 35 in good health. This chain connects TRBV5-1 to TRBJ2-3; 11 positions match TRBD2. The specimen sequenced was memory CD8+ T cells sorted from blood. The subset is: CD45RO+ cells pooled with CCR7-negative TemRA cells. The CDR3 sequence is CASSSRLAGFITDTQYF. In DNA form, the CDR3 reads TGCGCCAGCAGCTCCAGACTAGCGGGGTTCATCACAGATACGCAGTATTTT. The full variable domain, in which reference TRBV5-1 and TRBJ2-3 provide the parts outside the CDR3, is KAGVTQTPRYLIKTRGQQVTLSCSPISGHRSVSWYQQTPGQGLQFLFEYFSETQRNKGNFPGRFSGRQFSNSRSEMNVSTLELGDSALYLCASSSRLAGFITDTQYFGPGTRLTVL.